The 9 T cell receptor beta chains below come from one sample, sequenced in a study of a mutant IDH1 vaccine in newly diagnosed glioma. The protocol was immunoSEQ multiplex PCR, while the TCRdb copy is restricted to in-frame clones and leaves out a portion. This table has roughly 62,000 clones, roughly four fifths appearing once. For these receptors, no antigen is known. The time point: week 5, during vaccination. Vaccinated patients received 300 ug of mutant IDH1 20-mer peptide per dose, with topical imiquimod. The sequencing used PBMCs, collected from a glioma patient whose treatment included an IDH1 peptide vaccine. The receptor set was obtained from a woman aged 45 to 65 with glioma.

The V call is TRBV7-9, the J call TRBJ2-3, with no clear D. From germline, CDR1 is SEHNR and CDR2 FQNEAQ (reference sequence). The CDR3 runs to 16 residues. Between the trimmed V and J ends, which lost 3 bases and 1 base, there was a span of 14 bases. CDR3 sequence: CASSFAGSFGTDTQYF. The CDR3 DNA is TGTGCCAGCAGCTTCGCCGGGTCGTTTGGCACAGATACGCAGTATTTT. The entire variable domain, with the rest obtained from reference TRBV7-9 and TRBJ2-3, is as follows: DTGVSQNPRHKITKRGQNVTFRCDPISEHNRLYWYRQTLGQGPEFLTYFQNEAQLEKSRLLSDRFSAERPKGSFSTLEIQRTEQGDSAMYLCASSFAGSFGTDTQYFGPGTRLTVL.

This chain links TRBV9 with TRBJ2-3; 8 bases are shared with TRBD2. CDR1 and CDR2 (germline): SGDLS, YYNGEE. The CDR3 covers 16 residues. V was clipped by 0 bases and J by 3 bases; unmatched bases: 6. The CDR3 spells CASSVGIAGTTDTQYF. The CDR3 DNA is TGTGCCAGCAGCGTAGGGATAGCGGGGACTACAGATACGCAGTATTTT. Looking up the rest from reference TRBV9 and TRBJ2-3 gives the full variable domain: DSGVTQTPKHLITATGQRVTLRCSPRSGDLSVYWYQQSLDQGLQFLIQYYNGEERAKGNILERFSAQQFPDLHSELNLSSLELGDSALYFCASSVGIAGTTDTQYFGPGTRLTVL.

This clone was observed a handful of times. V usage is TRBV13 and J usage is TRBJ2-3, with 9 bases aligning to TRBD2. There are 18 residues in the CDR3. The V gene end was trimmed by 5 bases and the J gene end by 0 bases; junction bases not matched to a gene: 12. Germline lookup yields CDR1 PRHDT and CDR2 FYEKMQ (reference sequence). The CDR3 DNA reads as TGTGCCAGCAGCCCCGAGGCTAGCGGGACTACTAGCACAGATACGCAGTATTTT. Protein sequence: CASSPEASGTTSTDTQYF.

This chain uses TRBV5-1 with TRBJ1-2; 7 positions match TRBD1. Germline V lookup: CDR1 SGHRS, CDR2 YFSETQ. J was trimmed by 3 bases and V by 7 bases; bases with no gene match: 3. The CDR3 covers 12 residues. The CDR3 DNA sequence: TGCGCCAGCGGCAGGGGGGACTATGGCTACACCTTC. It codes for CASGRGDYGYTF. The whole variable domain, filled in from reference TRBV5-1 and TRBJ1-2, reads KAGVTQTPRYLIKTRGQQVTLSCSPISGHRSVSWYQQTPGQGLQFLFEYFSETQRNKGNFPGRFSGRQFSNSRSEMNVSTLELGDSALYLCASGRGDYGYTFGSGTRLTVV.

This clone was recorded once. CDR3 residues: CASSESHRGGTQYF. CDR3 bases: TGTGCCAGCAGTGAGAGCCACAGGGGGGGTACGCAGTATTTT. The chain links TRBV2 to TRBJ2-3, with a possible D match to TRBD1 (8 bases). V was shortened by 3 bases and J by 8 bases, with 15 bases between the two germline ends. Germline assignment: CDR1 SNHLY and CDR2 FYNNEI. This CDR3 has 14 amino acids.

This chain joins TRBV5-1 and TRBJ1-4; D ambiguous. The CDR3 loop spans 13 amino acids. Germline V gene lookup returns CDR1 SGHRS and CDR2 YFSETQ. Trimming left V 4 bases short and J 1 base short, with 5 bases between. The chain's CDR3 is CASSPVTNEKLFF. The CDR3 DNA sequence: TGCGCCAGCAGCCCCGTAACTAATGAAAAACTGTTTTTT.

This clone was recorded a few times. The chain links TRBV7-9 to TRBJ1-6; 9 bases line up with TRBD1. V gave up 4 bases and J gave up 8 bases; unmatched junction bases: 3. Germline V gives CDR1 SEHNR, CDR2 FQNEAQ (reference sequence). The CDR3 loop spans 14 amino acids. This CDR3 is CASSSGTGHSPLHF. CDR3 bases: TGTGCCAGCAGCTCAGGGACAGGGCATTCACCCCTCCACTTT.

This chain connects TRBV4-1 to TRBJ2-1; D is unresolved. The CDR3 is made up of 14 amino acids. Trimming removed 8 bases at V and 2 bases at J, with 13 bases between. Germline assignment: CDR1 MGHRA and CDR2 YSYEKL. For the CDR3, the DNA is TGCGCCAGCGGTCCCCCTGTAGCCTACAATGAGCAGTTCTTC. It codes for CASGPPVAYNEQFF.

The sample holds a few counts of this clone. The V gene is TRBV29-1, the J gene TRBJ2-2, with unresolved D. Between the trimmed V and J ends, which lost 6 bases and 7 bases, there was a span of 9 bases. Looked up from germline, CDR1 is SQVTM and CDR2 is ANQGSEA. The CDR3 loop spans 11 amino acids. In DNA form, the CDR3 reads TGCAGCGTCGTCAGAGGCGGGGAGCTGTTTTTT. It translates to CSVVRGGELFF.